A single sample gave rise to the 16 T cell receptor beta chains below, sequenced in a study of T cells in Graves' hyperthyroidism and ophthalmopathy. What was amplified from RNA transcripts were TCR beta CDR3 regions. Using the HTBI primer set, a first-round RT-PCR was run on the TCR CDR3. TCRdb re-analysed the multiplex PCR reads in MiXCR, keeping a single row per CDR3 protein. The sample gives around 300,000 distinct CDR3 sequences, about an eighth of which show up once; approximately 7.8% is in the top ten. Sequencing used blood. These TCRs come from a woman aged 25 to 39 with Graves' hyperthyroidism that later progressed to Graves' ophthalmopathy.

The sample holds many counts of this clonotype. This chain uses TRBV27 with TRBJ2-1; D not resolved. V lost 3 bases and J 7 bases, leaving 7 bases between the germline ends. The CDR3 extends over 12 amino acids. Germline V CDR1 and CDR2: MNHEY, SMNVEV (reference sequence). CDR3 loop: CASSFGINEQFF. CDR3 bases: TGTGCCAGCAGTTTTGGTATTAATGAGCAGTTCTTC.

There are many counts of this clonotype. The CDR3 nucleotides are TGCGCCAGCAGACAGGGAATCGAGCAGTACTTC. Translating gives CASRQGIEQYF. This sequence joins TRBV5-1 and TRBJ2-7; D is possibly TRBD1 (6 bases). Germline V gives CDR1 SGHRS, CDR2 YFSETQ. The CDR3 contains 11 residues. Trimming stripped 5 bases from V and 6 bases from J, with 9 bases between.

The sample holds a few counts of this clonotype. The CDR3 sequence is CASSYDQFYEQYF. As DNA, the CDR3 is TGTGCCAGCAGCTACGACCAGTTCTACGAGCAGTACTTC. J is TRBJ2-7 and V is TRBV7-2; no definite D call. Trimming removed 4 bases from V and 3 bases from J, with 10 bases in between. Germline assignment: CDR1 SGHTA and CDR2 FQGNSA. There are 13 residues in the CDR3.

This clonotype was observed many times. The chain combines TRBV5-5 with TRBJ2-7; D call uncertain. The length of the CDR3 is 14 residues. Trimming shortened V by 1 base and J by 0 bases, and 8 bases separated the two germline ends. The germline gives CDR1 SGHKS, CDR2 YYEKEE (reference sequence). CDR3 sequence (DNA): TGTGCCAGCAGCTTGCTAGACGACTCCTACGAGCAGTACTTC. This sequence encodes CASSLLDDSYEQYF.

This chain uses TRBV6-6 with TRBJ2-7; D perhaps matches TRBD2 (5 bases). This CDR3 is 14 amino acids long. V was shortened by 0 bases and J by 5 bases, with 11 bases between the two germline ends. Germline V lookup: CDR1 MNHNY, CDR2 SVGAGI (reference sequence). CDR3 amino acids: CASSYSRLAHEQYF. The CDR3 bases are TGTGCCAGCAGTTACTCGCGGCTAGCCCACGAGCAGTACTTC.

This clonotype has a handful of counts. The V call is TRBV20-1, the J call TRBJ2-5, with a weak D call TRBD1 (6 bases). The V gene's germline CDR1 is DFQATT and CDR2 SNEGSKA (reference sequence). V dropped 0 bases and J dropped 5 bases, with 16 bases sitting between them. CDR3 length: 15 residues. The CDR3 protein is CSARDRAGAAETQYF. The CDR3 DNA is TGCAGTGCTAGAGATAGGGCAGGGGCGGCCGAGACCCAGTACTTC.

As concerns this clonotype: A much larger clone is a single base away; this may be a read error. The chain employs TRBV6-2 or TRBV6-3 and TRBJ2-7; the D call may be TRBD1 or TRBD2 (5 bases each). The CDR3 runs to 16 residues. Germline assignment: CDR1 MNHEY and CDR2 SVGEGT. CDR3 DNA: TGTGCCAGCGGTTACCCGCACGGGACGGTCTCCTACGAGCAGTACTTC. This sequence encodes CASGYPHGTVSYEQYF.

The V gene is TRBV5-1, the J gene TRBJ2-7; D not resolved. Trimming stripped 1 base from V and 6 bases from J, with 11 bases between. Germline V gene data show CDR1 as SGHRS and CDR2 as YFSETQ. The CDR3 is made up of 13 amino acids. CDR3 DNA sequence: TGCGCCAGCAGCTTGCATACTACCTCCGAGCAGTACTTC. It translates to CASSLHTTSEQYF.

About this clonotype itself: At one end, the junction sequence differs from germline, possibly due to a read error. The chain combines TRBV10-3 with TRBJ1-3; D is possibly TRBD1 (6 bases). Germline-derived CDR1 and CDR2 are ENHRY and SYGVKD. The length of the CDR3 is 15 residues. The CDR3 DNA is TGTGCTACCCGCACCAGGGGAGGTATGGGAAACACCGTATATTTT. Translation: CATRTRGGMGNTVYF.

This clonotype occurred many times. V and J are TRBV20-1 and TRBJ2-5; 8 nucleotides agree with TRBD2. Trimming cost V 5 bases and J 5 bases; bases outside gene matches: 13. The CDR3 has 15 residues. The germline CDR1 and CDR2 sequences are DFQATT and SNEGSKA (reference sequence). The CDR3 loop reads CSAGRSGPGGETQYF. The CDR3 nucleotides read TGCAGTGCTGGGCGGTCGGGCCCGGGGGGGGAGACCCAGTACTTC.

In this sample, this clonotype turned up many times. The chain recombines TRBV5-6 with TRBJ2-1, with D possibly TRBD2 on 6 matching bases. CDR3 length: 15 residues. V lost 9 bases, J lost 8 bases, and 24 bases lay in between. CDR1 SGHDT and CDR2 YYEEEE come from the germline V gene. The CDR3 here is CATSPGTRLGDEQFF. The CDR3 nucleotides read TGTGCCACTAGCCCCGGGACTCGATTGGGGGATGAGCAGTTCTTC.

This clonotype was seen ten or more times. The chain links TRBV3-1 to TRBJ2-5, with a weak D call TRBD2 (6 bases). The V gene lost 4 bases and the J gene lost 2 bases, with 14 bases spanning the gap. The CDR3 consists of 15 residues. Germline V gene sequence: CDR1 LGHDT, CDR2 YNNKEL (reference sequence). The CDR3 reads CASSRTAGTQETQYF. The CDR3, as DNA: TGTGCCAGCAGCCGAACAGCGGGCACACAAGAGACCCAGTACTTC.

The sample holds many counts of this clonotype. V usage is TRBV28 and J usage is TRBJ2-1; 8 positions agree with TRBD2. There are 14 residues in the CDR3. CDR1 and CDR2 (germline): MDHEN, SYDVKM. V gave up 7 bases and J gave up 8 bases; unmatched junction bases: 10. The CDR3 DNA reads as TGTGCCAGCACCGCCCGGGGGGGCAAAGATGAGCAGTTCTTC. Protein: CASTARGGKDEQFF.

Many counts were recorded for this clonotype. The chain carries TRBV11-1 and TRBJ2-5; 9 nucleotides align to TRBD2. This CDR3 has 15 residues. Germline V CDR1 and CDR2: SGHAT, FQDESV (reference sequence). V dropped 3 bases and J dropped 0; count of bases not matched to a gene: 2. CDR3 coding DNA: TGTGCCAGCAGCTTTGGCGGGAGGGACCAAGAGACCCAGTACTTC. Translation: CASSFGGRDQETQYF.

At least ten counts were recorded for this clonotype. J is TRBJ2-7 and V is TRBV28; D gene ambiguous. Looked up from germline, CDR1 is MDHEN and CDR2 is SYDVKM. Trimming took off 4 bases at V and 4 bases at J, with 17 bases between the two ends. The CDR3 contains 15 residues. DNA of the CDR3: TGTGCCAGCAGTTCTTCAGGCGGCTCCCCATACGAGCAGTACTTC. As protein: CASSSSGGSPYEQYF. Drawing the rest from reference TRBV28 and TRBJ2-7, the complete variable domain is DVKVTQSSRYLVKRTGEKVFLECVQDMDHENMFWYRQDPGLGLRLIYFSYDVKMKEKGDIPEGYSVSREKKERFSLILESASTNQTSMYLCASSSSGGSPYEQYFGPGTRLTVT.

This clonotype was counted a few times. This chain uses TRBV9 with TRBJ2-1; TRBD2 aligns across 11 bases. Trimming at V came to 2 bases and at J to 0 bases, leaving 13 bases not matched to a gene. CDR3 length: 20 amino acids. Germline CDR1 SGDLS, CDR2 YYNGEE. The CDR3 region has the DNA TGTGCCAGCAGCGTTCAAACCGGGACTAGCGGTTTTAGCTCCTACAATGAGCAGTTCTTC. It encodes CASSVQTGTSGFSSYNEQFF.